A single sample gave rise to the 24 T cell receptor beta chains below, sequenced in a study of T cells in Graves' hyperthyroidism and ophthalmopathy (dated by TCRdb to between 2018 and 2020). Receptors were amplified or captured by multiplex PCR. Sequencing was carried out with an Illumina HiSeq 2000. Amplification of TCR beta CDR3 regions was carried out from RNA transcripts. For the first round of RT-PCR on the TCR CDR3, the HTBI primer set was used together with the Qiagen OneStep RT-PCR kit. TCRdb reanalyzed the raw reads on its own, using fastp at Q25 for trimming and MiXCR for clone calling, and kept in-frame beta chains. Every entry covers one CDR3 protein and lists the most common genes and DNA from its rows. The sample table lists 300,000 to 400,000 distinct CDR3 sequences, roughly 23% of them with a count of one. The top ten hold around half of the sample. Sequencing was carried out using blood. These receptors came from a woman in her forties or fifties with Graves' hyperthyroidism.

This clonotype was counted ten times or more. This chain uses TRBV11-2 with TRBJ2-7; the D gene is possibly TRBD1 (6 bases). Germline V CDR1 and CDR2: SGHAT, FQNNGV. V gave up 5 bases and J gave up 3 bases, with 11 bases separating them. CDR3 length equals 13 residues. CDR3 sequence (DNA): TGTGCCAGCAGCCCGGACAGCGTCTACGAGCAGTACTTC. Amino acid sequence: CASSPDSVYEQYF.

This clonotype was counted many times. The rearrangement uses TRBV2 and TRBJ2-1; 8 bases map to TRBD2. The length of the CDR3 is 16 residues. CDR1 and CDR2 (germline): SNHLY, FYNNEI. J was trimmed by 6 bases and V by 5 bases; bases with no gene match: 12. The CDR3 reads CASSSQSGGYFNEQFF. CDR3 coding DNA: TGTGCCAGCAGTAGCCAAAGCGGGGGTTATTTCAATGAGCAGTTCTTC.

The chain has TRBV10-3 and TRBJ2-1; TRBD1 matches 7 bases. The germline V gene has CDR1 ENHRY and CDR2 SYGVKD. V was clipped by 10 bases and J by 8 bases; unmatched bases: 14. The CDR3 has 14 residues. CDR3 sequence reads: CATSTGTLFDEQFF. CDR3 nucleotides: TGTGCCACCTCGACAGGGACCCTTTTCGATGAGCAGTTCTTC.

This clonotype has at least ten counts. V and J are TRBV27 and TRBJ1-1; 8 positions agree with TRBD1. Trimming removed 6 bases from V and 1 base from J; junction bases left unmatched: 4. In germline, CDR1 is MNHEY, CDR2 SMNVEV (reference sequence). CDR3 length equals 14 residues. CDR3 sequence: CASRPGGGNTEAFF. Written as DNA, the CDR3 is TGTGCCAGCAGACCAGGGGGCGGGAACACTGAAGCTTTCTTT.

This clonotype appeared many times. The chain uses TRBV6-5 and TRBJ2-1; D possibly matches TRBD1 or TRBD2 (5 bases each). This CDR3 has 12 amino acids. V dropped 2 bases and J dropped 8 bases, with 7 bases sitting between them. CDR1 is MNHEY, CDR2 SVGAGI, per germline. In DNA, the CDR3 is TGTGCCAGCAGTTACCGAGGGGATGAGCAGTTCTTC. Protein sequence: CASSYRGDEQFF.

This clonotype was picked up many times. The chain links TRBV10-3 to TRBJ2-7, with 13 bases lining up with TRBD2. The germline gives CDR1 ENHRY, CDR2 SYGVKD. This CDR3 has 17 amino acids. V was clipped by 6 bases and J by 0 bases; unmatched bases: 8. In DNA form, the CDR3 reads TGTGCCATCAGCAGACTAGCGGGAGGTCAAAGCTCCTACGAGCAGTACTTC. Residues: CAISRLAGGQSSYEQYF.

V and J are TRBV18 and TRBJ2-7, with 7 nucleotides matching TRBD1. CDR3 length: 16 residues. Germline CDR1 reads KGHSH; CDR2 reads LQKENI. V was pared by 0 bases and J by 3 bases, with 8 bases of the junction left unmatched. The CDR3 is CASSPPIGQDGYEQYF. CDR3 coding DNA: TGTGCCAGCTCACCACCAATCGGACAGGACGGCTACGAGCAGTACTTC.

This clonotype was counted ten times or more. J is TRBJ1-1 and V is TRBV5-1; D remains unclear. The germline V gene has CDR1 SGHRS and CDR2 YFSETQ. V was trimmed by 4 bases and J by 5 bases, leaving 0 bases between them. The CDR3 is 9 amino acids. The CDR3 is CASSTEAFF. The DNA of the CDR3 is TGCGCCAGCAGCACTGAAGCTTTCTTT.

Ten or more counts support this clonotype. This sequence joins TRBV7-9 and TRBJ2-1; 14 bases fit TRBD2. Germline CDR1 is SEHNR and CDR2 is FQNEAQ (reference sequence). Losses at the gene ends were 5 bases for V and 4 bases for J; bases not matched to a gene: 1. The CDR3 runs 15 residues. The CDR3 is CASSRTSGRYNEQFF. In DNA form, the CDR3 reads TGTGCCAGCAGCCGGACTAGCGGGAGGTACAATGAGCAGTTCTTC.

Many counts were recorded for this clonotype. The rearrangement uses TRBV7-9 and TRBJ2-7; 8 bases are a match to TRBD2. CDR1 SEHNR and CDR2 FQNEAQ come from the germline V gene (reference sequence). This CDR3 contains 14 residues. The ends lost 2 bases at V and 6 bases at J; junction bases unmatched: 6. DNA of the CDR3: TGTGCCAGCAGCTTAAGTGAGCGGGGGTCCGAGCAGTACTTC. Protein sequence: CASSLSERGSEQYF.

This clonotype was seen many times. The J gene is TRBJ1-1, the V gene TRBV5-1, with 8 bases matching TRBD1. CDR3 length equals 19 residues. With V trimmed by 4 bases and J by 0 bases, 17 bases remained unmatched. Germline V gene sequence: CDR1 SGHRS, CDR2 YFSETQ. The CDR3 spells CASSTLSTTGVSMNTEAFF. CDR3 nucleotides: TGCGCCAGCAGCACCCTCTCAACGACAGGGGTCTCCATGAACACTGAAGCTTTCTTT.

This clonotype was seen a handful of times. This rearrangement joins TRBV20-1 to TRBJ2-7; 11 nucleotides agree with TRBD2. The CDR3 has 14 amino acids. The germline gives CDR1 DFQATT, CDR2 SNEGSKA (reference sequence). Trimming took 5 bases from V and 1 from J; bases not matched to a gene: 4. CDR3 coding DNA: TGCAGTGCTGGTCGACTAGCGGGGTCCTACGAGCAGTACTTC. Encoded protein: CSAGRLAGSYEQYF.

V gene TRBV2 combines with J gene TRBJ1-5; D remains unclear. From germline, CDR1 is SNHLY and CDR2 FYNNEI. CDR3 length: 14 residues. The V end lost 6 bases, the J end lost 4 bases, and 13 bases lay between the germline ends. The CDR3 DNA is TGTGCCAGCAGCCAAGATCGATGGAATCAGCCCCAGCATTTT. Translated: CASSQDRWNQPQHF.

This clonotype was detected many times. The V gene is TRBV7-3, the J gene TRBJ2-1, with 13 bases fitting TRBD2. The length of the CDR3 is 14 residues. V shed 6 bases, J shed 8 bases, and the junction held 4 bases outside the gene matches. The germline V gene encodes CDR1 SGHTA and CDR2 FQGTGA. This CDR3 is CASRRTSGSDEQFF. As DNA, the CDR3 is TGTGCCAGCAGGCGGACTAGCGGGAGTGATGAGCAGTTCTTC.

This clonotype was counted many times. This chain connects TRBV5-1 to TRBJ2-1; perhaps D is TRBD1 or TRBD2 (6 bases each). The CDR3 is 15 residues long. From germline, CDR1 is SGHRS and CDR2 YFSETQ. Trimming removed 1 base from V and 5 bases from J, with 13 bases in between. The CDR3 DNA sequence: TGCGCCAGCAGCTTGCTGGGGGGCAACAACAATGAGCAGTTCTTC. Translated, it gives CASSLLGGNNNEQFF.

This chain connects TRBV7-9 to TRBJ1-4; TRBD1 matches 10 bases. The CDR3 is made up of 15 amino acids. Trimming removed 5 bases from V and 6 bases from J; junction bases left unmatched: 6. Germline V CDR1 and CDR2: SEHNR, FQNEAQ (reference sequence). CDR3 nucleotides: TGTGCCAGCAGCCGGGGGACAGGGGATTATGAAAAACTGTTTTTT. It encodes CASSRGTGDYEKLFF.

This clonotype was seen a few times. This rearrangement joins TRBV2 to TRBJ1-3; D is unresolved. This CDR3 is 12 amino acids long. Trimming shortened V by 2 bases and J by 9 bases, and 8 bases separated the two germline ends. Germline CDR1 SNHLY, CDR2 FYNNEI. The CDR3 loop is CASSETRATIYF. The CDR3, as DNA: TGTGCCAGCAGTGAAACCCGGGCCACCATATATTTT.

This clonotype has only a few counts. The chain employs TRBV29-1 and TRBJ2-5, with no clear D. The CDR3 runs to 14 residues. V gave up 0 bases and J gave up 0 bases, with 8 bases separating them. The germline V gene encodes CDR1 SQVTM and CDR2 ANQGSEA. The CDR3 region has the DNA TGCAGCGTTGAAGATGGATTGTACCAAGAGACCCAGTACTTC. Protein: CSVEDGLYQETQYF. Variable domain in full (rest from reference TRBV29-1 and TRBJ2-5): SAVISQKPSRDICQRGTSLTIQCQVDSQVTMMFWYRQQPGQSLTLIATANQGSEATYESGFVIDKFPISRPNLTFSTLTVSNMSPEDSSIYLCSVEDGLYQETQYFGPGTRLLVL.

With regard to this clonotype: Given a much more abundant clone one base away, this may be a read error. This chain connects TRBV7-8 to TRBJ1-5; no definite D call. Germline V CDR1 and CDR2: SGHVS, FQNEAQ. V lost 5 bases and J 6 bases, leaving 17 bases between the germline ends. The CDR3 spans 15 residues. The CDR3, as DNA: TGTGCCAGCAGCCCTTATATTGATTCCCTTCAGCCCCAGCATTTT. Protein: CASSPYIDSLQPQHF.

J is TRBJ2-3 and V is TRBV25-1; tentatively, D is TRBD1 (6 bases). The germline V gene has CDR1 MGHDK and CDR2 SYGVNS. The CDR3 sequence is 15 residues long. Trimming removed 2 bases at V and 6 bases at J, with 15 bases between. CDR3 DNA: TGTGCCAGCAGTGAAGGCACAGGGATTTCGGATACGCAGTATTTT. Protein: CASSEGTGISDTQYF. The entire variable domain, with the rest obtained from reference TRBV25-1 and TRBJ2-3, is as follows: EADIYQTPRYLVIGTGKKITLECSQTMGHDKMYWYQQDPGMELHLIHYSYGVNSTEKGDLSSESTVSRIRTEHFPLTLESARPSHTSQYLCASSEGTGISDTQYFGPGTRLTVL.

In its sample, this clonotype was seen a few times. The gene calls are TRBV27 and TRBJ2-7, with D maybe TRBD1 (5 bases). This CDR3 is built from 12 residues. From germline, CDR1 is MNHEY and CDR2 SMNVEV (reference sequence). Trimming removed 8 bases at V and 2 bases at J, with 10 bases between. The CDR3 DNA sequence: TGTGCCAGCGCGGACAATCCCTACGAGCAGTACTTC. Translation: CASADNPYEQYF.

The chain links TRBV15 to TRBJ1-1, with 7 bases that match TRBD1. The J segment lost 7 bases and the V segment lost 1 base, leaving 3 bases of the junction unmatched. The CDR3 extends over 13 amino acids. CDR1 is LNHNV, CDR2 YYDKDF, per germline (reference sequence). CDR3 in DNA: TGTGCCACCAGCAGAGTGACAGGGAGTGAAGCTTTCTTT. Translation: CATSRVTGSEAFF. The full variable domain, in which reference TRBV15 and TRBJ1-1 provide the parts outside the CDR3, is DAMVIQNPRYQVTQFGKPVTLSCSQTLNHNVMYWYQQKSSQAPKLLFHYYDKDFNNEADTPDNFQSRRPNTSFCFLDIRSPGLGDTAMYLCATSRVTGSEAFFGQGTRLTVV.

This clonotype has a count of ten or more. V and J are TRBV11-2 and TRBJ1-2, with 7 bases aligning to TRBD1. This CDR3 has 14 amino acids. The V gene's germline CDR1 is SGHAT and CDR2 FQNNGV. Losses at the gene ends were 6 bases for V and 8 bases for J; bases not matched to a gene: 12. The CDR3 DNA is TGTGCCAGCAGGGATCGGGACAGACCGGGCGGCTACACCTTC. Protein: CASRDRDRPGGYTF.

This clonotype was seen at least ten times. The chain joins TRBV18 to TRBJ1-1; no reliable D call. V was clipped by 2 bases and J by 4 bases, with 14 bases between them. Germline V CDR1 and CDR2: KGHSH, LQKENI. This CDR3 has 15 amino acids. CDR3 DNA sequence: TGTGCCAGCTCACCAAAATCCCCAGTTTCCACTGAAGCTTTCTTT. Amino acid sequence: CASSPKSPVSTEAFF.